The 25 T cell receptor beta chains below all came from one sample that was sequenced in a study of T cells after yellow fever vaccination. TCRdb ran MiXCR on the 5' RACE reads and lists one entry per CDR3 protein. The sample yields about 320,000 distinct CDR3 sequences, about 10% seen once. The source was CD4+ T cells sorted from PBMCs, collected 45 days after the yellow fever booster vaccination. The receptors were gathered from a man between 18 and 29 years old who received the YFV17D yellow fever vaccine.

The V and J genes are TRBV10-3 and TRBJ1-2, with D maybe TRBD1 (5 bases). Per the germline V gene, CDR1 is ENHRY and CDR2 is SYGVKD. V lost 0 bases and J 3 bases, leaving 11 bases between the germline ends. The CDR3 runs to 15 residues. The DNA of the CDR3 is TGTGCCATCAGTGAGTCCGACAGCGCGGACTATGGCTACACCTTC. It specifies CAISESDSADYGYTF.

The J gene is TRBJ1-1, the V gene TRBV5-1, with D perhaps matching TRBD1 (5 bases). Germline loops: CDR1 SGHRS, CDR2 YFSETQ. V was trimmed by 0 bases and J by 0 bases, leaving 12 bases between them. This CDR3 region has 16 residues. DNA for the CDR3: TGCGCCAGCAGCTTGGCCATTGGGGGGATGAACACTGAAGCTTTCTTT. Its protein product is CASSLAIGGMNTEAFF.

This sequence joins TRBV10-3 and TRBJ1-3, with 10 bases that match TRBD1. The trim removed 1 base at V and 0 bases at J, leaving 0 bases unmatched. The V gene's germline CDR1 is ENHRY and CDR2 SYGVKD. This CDR3 comprises 16 residues. The CDR3 DNA reads TGTGCCATCAGTGAGTGGACAGGGGGCTCTGGAAACACCATATATTTT. This gives the protein CAISEWTGGSGNTIYF.

This chain joins TRBV4-2 and TRBJ1-5; D call uncertain. Germline CDR1 LGHNA, CDR2 YNFKEQ. This CDR3 spans 13 amino acids. The V and J ends lost 4 bases and 5 bases respectively, with 9 bases between them. The CDR3 is CASSPDGYQPQHF. The CDR3 nucleotides read TGTGCCAGCAGCCCGGACGGATATCAGCCCCAGCATTTT.

In its sample, this clonotype was seen a few times. The chain uses TRBV20-1 and TRBJ1-3; D unclear. The CDR3 spans 15 residues. Germline V gives CDR1 DFQATT, CDR2 SNEGSKA (reference sequence). V shed 1 base and J shed 0 bases, with 10 bases lying between them. CDR3 protein: CSARVSAGSGNTIYF. CDR3 sequence (DNA): TGCAGTGCTAGAGTATCGGCAGGCTCTGGAAACACCATATATTTT.

This clonotype was counted many times. V usage is TRBV15 and J usage is TRBJ2-6, with D possibly TRBD1 on 6 matching bases. Per the germline V gene, CDR1 is LNHNV and CDR2 is YYDKDF (reference sequence). The CDR3 is made up of 20 amino acids. V was cut by 5 bases and J by 0 bases, with 23 bases left in between. The CDR3 DNA reads as TGTGCCACCAGCCCATTTCTTGCCGGACAGCAGTTCTCTGGGGCCAACGTCCTGACTTTC. The encoded protein is CATSPFLAGQQFSGANVLTF. Filled out from reference TRBV15 and TRBJ2-6, the complete variable domain reads DAMVIQNPRYQVTQFGKPVTLSCSQTLNHNVMYWYQQKSSQAPKLLFHYYDKDFNNEADTPDNFQSRRPNTSFCFLDIRSPGLGDTAMYLCATSPFLAGQQFSGANVLTFGAGSRLTVL.

The rearrangement links TRBV7-9 to TRBJ2-2; D unclear. The germline CDR1 and CDR2 sequences are SEHNR and FQNEAQ (reference sequence). The CDR3 length is 18 residues. The V gene lost 2 bases and the J gene lost 4 bases, with 20 bases spanning the gap. The chain's CDR3 is CASSLTEWLNSFTGELFF. CDR3 nucleotides: TGTGCCAGCAGCTTAACGGAATGGCTAAACTCCTTCACCGGGGAGCTGTTTTTT.

The rearrangement links TRBV5-1 to TRBJ1-3; TRBD1 is a possible D gene (5 bases). The germline V gene encodes CDR1 SGHRS and CDR2 YFSETQ. Trimming stripped 0 bases from V and 0 bases from J, with 16 bases between. CDR3 length: 18 residues. The CDR3 bases are TGCGCCAGCAGCTTGGTGGCGTACGGGGCAGCCTCTGGAAACACCATATATTTT. Translating it yields CASSLVAYGAASGNTIYF.

The chain links TRBV12-3 or TRBV12-4 to TRBJ1-1; D unresolved. This CDR3 has 14 amino acids. Trimming removed 6 bases from V and 0 bases from J, with 11 bases in between. CDR3 residues: CASSLRRLNTEAFF. DNA of the CDR3: TGTGCCAGCAGCTTAAGGCGGTTGAACACTGAAGCTTTCTTT.

The sample holds a few counts of this clonotype. The gene calls are TRBV27 and TRBJ1-2; a weak D match, TRBD1 (6 bases). The CDR3 loop spans 14 amino acids. V lost 5 bases to trimming and J lost 7 bases, with 17 bases between them. In germline, CDR1 is MNHEY, CDR2 SMNVEV (reference sequence). The CDR3 nucleotides read TGTGCCAGCAGTCTTCTACAGGGAGTAGGTGGCTACACCTTC. Residues: CASSLLQGVGGYTF.

This clonotype was seen a handful of times. The chain is built from TRBV7-2 and TRBJ2-1; D uncertain. This CDR3 region has 16 residues. CDR1 is SGHTA, CDR2 FQGNSA, per germline. Trimming took 1 base from V and 0 from J, leaving 10 bases between them. This CDR3 is CASSLVAQRSYNEQFF. The CDR3 DNA reads TGTGCCAGCAGCTTAGTGGCGCAGCGCTCCTACAATGAGCAGTTCTTC.

This clonotype was recorded a few times. V is TRBV18 and J is TRBJ1-2, with TRBD1 matching 7 bases. CDR3 length: 14 residues. V gave up 0 bases and J gave up 8 bases; unmatched junction bases: 6. The germline V gene has CDR1 KGHSH and CDR2 LQKENI. CDR3 amino acids: CASSPPRGHGGYTF. In DNA form, the CDR3 reads TGTGCCAGCTCACCACCGAGGGGGCATGGCGGCTACACCTTC.

The chain combines TRBV7-2 with TRBJ2-1; a weak D match, TRBD1 (5 bases). Germline V gives CDR1 SGHTA, CDR2 FQGNSA. Deletions cut 5 bases from V and 8 bases from J, with 13 bases between. The CDR3 is made up of 13 amino acids. The CDR3 protein is CASSPDRTHEQFF. The CDR3 nucleotides are TGTGCCAGCAGCCCCGACCGGACACATGAGCAGTTCTTC.

Written as DNA, the CDR3 is TGTGCCAGCAGTTTCCGGACAGGGTGGAATGAGCAGTTCTTC. Translation: CASSFRTGWNEQFF. V and J are TRBV28 and TRBJ2-1; 8 bases are shared with TRBD1. Germline V gene data show CDR1 as MDHEN and CDR2 as SYDVKM. V shed 3 bases and J 7 bases; nucleotides not matched to a gene: 5. This CDR3 is 14 amino acids long.

This clonotype was seen a few times. CDR3 nucleotide sequence: TGTGCCAGCAGCACGTCGGGACAGGGGATCTACGAGCAGTACTTC. Its protein is CASSTSGQGIYEQYF. The chain employs TRBV7-6 and TRBJ2-7; TRBD1 aligns across 10 bases. CDR3 size: 15 residues. The V gene end was trimmed by 5 bases and the J gene end by 3 bases; junction bases not matched to a gene: 7. CDR1 SGHVS and CDR2 FNYEAQ come from the germline V gene. Based on the CDR3 plus reference TRBV7-6 and TRBJ2-7, the full variable domain is GAGVSQSPRYKVTKRGQDVALRCDPISGHVSLYWYRQALGQGPEFLTYFNYEAQQDKSGLPNDRFSAERPEGSISTLTIQRTEQRDSAMYRCASSTSGQGIYEQYFGPGTRLTVT.

This clonotype has more than one count but fewer than ten. The chain has TRBV5-1 and TRBJ2-7, with D perhaps TRBD1 (7 bases). The germline V gene encodes CDR1 SGHRS and CDR2 YFSETQ. The germline V and J ends were trimmed by 7 bases and 3 bases, with 11 bases remaining between them. The CDR3 is made up of 12 amino acids. The CDR3 nucleotides are TGCGCCAGCCAGGGGGGACTCTACGAGCAGTACTTC. As protein: CASQGGLYEQYF.

This chain uses TRBV14 with TRBJ1-1, with D tentatively TRBD1 (5 bases). The germline V gene has CDR1 SGHDN and CDR2 FVKESK. The CDR3 extends over 14 amino acids. V was clipped by 2 bases and J by 5 bases, with 12 bases between them. Here the CDR3 reads CASSQISRDTEAFF. CDR3 nucleotide sequence: TGTGCCAGCAGCCAAATTAGCAGGGATACTGAAGCTTTCTTT.

This clonotype has just a few counts. This sequence joins TRBV25-1 and TRBJ1-4; D gene ambiguous. The germline V gene has CDR1 MGHDK and CDR2 SYGVNS. Trimming stripped 0 bases from V and 0 bases from J, with 11 bases between. The CDR3 contains 17 residues. CDR3 protein: CASSEYRPTSTNEKLFF. For the CDR3, the DNA is TGTGCCAGCAGTGAATACAGGCCTACCTCAACTAATGAAAAACTGTTTTTT.

This clonotype was counted only a few times. The chain combines TRBV27 with TRBJ1-2; D remains unclear. The CDR3 consists of 15 residues. V was clipped by 7 bases and J by 1 base, with 16 bases between them. Germline CDR1 and CDR2: MNHEY and SMNVEV (reference sequence). CDR3 region: CASTPTPLLNYGYTF. In DNA form, the CDR3 reads TGTGCCAGCACTCCGACACCTCTCCTTAACTATGGCTACACCTTC.

Here the CDR3 reads CSARGGRYEKLFF. As DNA, the CDR3 is TGCAGCGCCCGAGGGGGACGTTATGAAAAACTGTTTTTT. The rearrangement links TRBV29-1 to TRBJ1-4; D is possibly TRBD1 (6 bases). Per germline, CDR1 SQVTM and CDR2 ANQGSEA. The CDR3 has 13 amino acids. The V gene lost 7 bases and the J gene lost 6 bases, with 15 bases spanning the gap.

Ten or more counts support this clonotype. This chain joins TRBV12-3 or TRBV12-4 and TRBJ2-2; a weak D match, TRBD2 (5 bases). V was trimmed by 6 bases and J by 4 bases, leaving 15 bases between them. The CDR3 totals 15 residues. The CDR3: CASRETEGFTGELFF. The CDR3 coding sequence is TGTGCCAGCAGAGAAACCGAGGGTTTCACCGGGGAGCTGTTTTTT.

This clonotype was detected a few times. The rearrangement uses TRBV19 and TRBJ1-6; 9 bases are shared with TRBD1. With 6 bases clipped from V and 9 bases from J, the junction kept 12 bases outside the gene matches. The CDR3 sequence is 16 residues long. The germline V gene encodes CDR1 LNHDA and CDR2 SQIVND (reference sequence). CDR3 coding DNA: TGTGCCAGTAGACCGTTGACAGGGGGGACTGCTTCACCCCTCCACTTT. Protein sequence: CASRPLTGGTASPLHF. The full variable domain, rest sourced from reference TRBV19 and TRBJ1-6, is DGGITQSPKYLFRKEGQNVTLSCEQNLNHDAMYWYRQDPGQGLRLIYYSQIVNDFQKGDIAEGYSVSREKKESFPLTVTSAQKNPTAFYLCASRPLTGGTASPLHFGNGTRLTVT.

The chain uses TRBV20-1 and TRBJ2-1, with 9 bases fitting TRBD1. Germline V gene lookup returns CDR1 DFQATT and CDR2 SNEGSKA (reference sequence). The CDR3 totals 12 residues. The V gene end was trimmed by 6 bases and the J gene end by 8 bases; junction bases not matched to a gene: 5. CDR3 bases: TGCAGTGCCCGAACAGGGGGCGATGAGCAGTTCTTC. Encoded protein: CSARTGGDEQFF.

This clonotype was recorded a few times. The chain has TRBV13 and TRBJ2-3, with TRBD2 matching 13 bases. The germline CDR1 and CDR2 sequences are PRHDT and FYEKMQ (reference sequence). There are 17 residues in the CDR3. Trimming removed 4 bases from V and 3 bases from J; junction bases left unmatched: 7. The DNA of the CDR3 is TGTGCCAGCAGCTCAAAAGGACTAGCGGGGGTTACAGATACGCAGTATTTT. Its protein is CASSSKGLAGVTDTQYF.

The chain is built from TRBV19 and TRBJ1-2; TRBD1 agrees at 8 bases. The CDR3 loop spans 15 amino acids. J lost 8 bases, V lost 7 bases, and 15 bases had no gene match. Per the germline V gene, CDR1 is LNHDA and CDR2 is SQIVND (reference sequence). The CDR3 sequence: CASTGIGQGHSGYTF. In nucleotides, the CDR3 is TGTGCCAGTACAGGGATTGGACAGGGACATAGCGGCTACACCTTC.